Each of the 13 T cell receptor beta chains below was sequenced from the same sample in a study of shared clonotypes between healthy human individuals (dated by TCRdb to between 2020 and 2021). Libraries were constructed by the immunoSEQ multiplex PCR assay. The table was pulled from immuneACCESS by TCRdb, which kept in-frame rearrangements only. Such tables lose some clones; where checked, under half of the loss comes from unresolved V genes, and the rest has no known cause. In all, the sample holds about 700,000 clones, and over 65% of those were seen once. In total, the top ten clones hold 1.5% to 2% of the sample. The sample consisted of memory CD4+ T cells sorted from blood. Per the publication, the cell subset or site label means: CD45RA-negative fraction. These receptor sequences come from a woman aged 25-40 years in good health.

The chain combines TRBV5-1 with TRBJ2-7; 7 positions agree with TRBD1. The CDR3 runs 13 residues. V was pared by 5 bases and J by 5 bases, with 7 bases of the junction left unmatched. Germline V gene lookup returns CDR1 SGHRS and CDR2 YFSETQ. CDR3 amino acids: CASRPSTGDEQYF. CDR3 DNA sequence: TGCGCCAGCAGGCCCAGTACAGGGGACGAGCAGTACTTC. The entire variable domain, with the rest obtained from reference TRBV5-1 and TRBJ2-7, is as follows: KAGVTQTPRYLIKTRGQQVTLSCSPISGHRSVSWYQQTPGQGLQFLFEYFSETQRNKGNFPGRFSGRQFSNSRSEMNVSTLELGDSALYLCASRPSTGDEQYFGPGTRLTVT.

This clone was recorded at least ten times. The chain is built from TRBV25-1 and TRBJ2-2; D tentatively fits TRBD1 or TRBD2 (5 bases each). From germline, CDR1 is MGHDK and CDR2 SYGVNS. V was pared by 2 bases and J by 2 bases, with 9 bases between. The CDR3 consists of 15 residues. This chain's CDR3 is CASSETGRNTGELFF. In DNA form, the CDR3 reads TGTGCCAGCAGTGAAACGGGGCGTAACACCGGGGAGCTGTTTTTT.

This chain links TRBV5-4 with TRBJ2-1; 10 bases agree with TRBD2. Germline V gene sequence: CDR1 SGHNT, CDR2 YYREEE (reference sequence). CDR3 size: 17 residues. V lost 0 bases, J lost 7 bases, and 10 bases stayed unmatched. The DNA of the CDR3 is TGTGCCAGCAGCTTGGGTCTAGCGGGAGCGACGGGGAATGAGCAGTTCTTC. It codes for CASSLGLAGATGNEQFF.

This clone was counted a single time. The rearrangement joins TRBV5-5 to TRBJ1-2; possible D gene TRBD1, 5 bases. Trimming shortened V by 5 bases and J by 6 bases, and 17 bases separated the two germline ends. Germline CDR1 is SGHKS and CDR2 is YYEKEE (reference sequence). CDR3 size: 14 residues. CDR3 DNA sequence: TGTGCCAGCAGGCGTGTAGGTGGGGCGGATGGCTACACCTTC. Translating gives CASRRVGGADGYTF.

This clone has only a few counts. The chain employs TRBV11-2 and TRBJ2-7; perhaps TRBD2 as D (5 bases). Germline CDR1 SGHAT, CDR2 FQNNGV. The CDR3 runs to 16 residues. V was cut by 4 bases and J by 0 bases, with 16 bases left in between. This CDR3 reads CASSSLGLRSSYEQYF. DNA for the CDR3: TGTGCCAGCAGCTCCCTCGGACTTAGAAGCTCCTACGAGCAGTACTTC.

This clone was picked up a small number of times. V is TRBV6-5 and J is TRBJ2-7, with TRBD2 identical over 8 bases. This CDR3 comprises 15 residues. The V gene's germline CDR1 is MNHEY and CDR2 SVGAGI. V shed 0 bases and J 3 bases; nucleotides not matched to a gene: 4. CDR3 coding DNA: TGTGCCAGCAGTTACTCGGGACGGGAGGGCTACGAGCAGTACTTC. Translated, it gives CASSYSGREGYEQYF.

The CDR3 DNA sequence: TGTGCCAGCAGTCCCCTAGCGGACCTACGGGAGCAGTACTTC. Translation: CASSPLADLREQYF. This chain uses TRBV6-6 with TRBJ2-7; TRBD2 matches 7 bases. With 5 bases clipped from V and 7 bases from J, the junction kept 11 bases outside the gene matches. This CDR3 comprises 14 residues. CDR1 is MNHNY, CDR2 SVGAGI, per germline (reference sequence).

The CDR3 reads CATSRVAGGPDEQFF. DNA for the CDR3: TGTGCCACCAGCAGAGTGGCGGGAGGGCCCGATGAGCAGTTCTTC. The V and J genes are TRBV15 and TRBJ2-1; 9 bases map to TRBD2. The CDR3 covers 15 residues. Trimming took 1 base from V and 8 from J; bases not matched to a gene: 6. Germline V gene lookup returns CDR1 LNHNV and CDR2 YYDKDF (reference sequence).

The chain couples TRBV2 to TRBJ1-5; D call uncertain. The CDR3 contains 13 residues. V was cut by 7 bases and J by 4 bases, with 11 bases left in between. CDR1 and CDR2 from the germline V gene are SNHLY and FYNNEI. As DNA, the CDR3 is TGTGCCAGCACCGGGCAGCTTAATCAGCCCCAGCATTTT. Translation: CASTGQLNQPQHF.

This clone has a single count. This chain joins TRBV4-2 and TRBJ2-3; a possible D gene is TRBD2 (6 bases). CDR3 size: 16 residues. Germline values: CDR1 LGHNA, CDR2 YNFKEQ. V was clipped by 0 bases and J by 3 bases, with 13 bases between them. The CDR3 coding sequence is TGTGCCAGCAGCCAAGATCCGGGAGTGGGGACAGATACGCAGTATTTT. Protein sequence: CASSQDPGVGTDTQYF.

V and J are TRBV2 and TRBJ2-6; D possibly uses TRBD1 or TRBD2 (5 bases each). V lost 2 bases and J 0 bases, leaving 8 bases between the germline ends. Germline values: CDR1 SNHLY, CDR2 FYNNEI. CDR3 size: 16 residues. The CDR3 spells CASSELGTSGANVLTF. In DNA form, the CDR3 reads TGTGCCAGCAGTGAACTTGGGACCTCTGGGGCCAACGTCCTGACTTTC.

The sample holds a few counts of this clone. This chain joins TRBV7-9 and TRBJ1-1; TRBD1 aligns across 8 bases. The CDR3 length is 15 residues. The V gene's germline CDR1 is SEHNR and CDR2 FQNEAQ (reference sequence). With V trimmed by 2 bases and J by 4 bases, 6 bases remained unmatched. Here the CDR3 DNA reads TGTGCCAGCAGCTTACAGGGGGCGCGTTCCACTGAAGCTTTCTTT. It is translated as CASSLQGARSTEAFF. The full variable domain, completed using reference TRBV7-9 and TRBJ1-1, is DTGVSQNPRHKITKRGQNVTFRCDPISEHNRLYWYRQTLGQGPEFLTYFQNEAQLEKSRLLSDRFSAERPKGSFSTLEIQRTEQGDSAMYLCASSLQGARSTEAFFGQGTRLTVV.

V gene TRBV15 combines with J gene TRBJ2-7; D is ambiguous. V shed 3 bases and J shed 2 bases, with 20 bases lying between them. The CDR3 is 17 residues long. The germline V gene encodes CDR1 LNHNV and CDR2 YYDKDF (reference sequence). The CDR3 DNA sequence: TGTGCCACCAGCAGGTCTAAGGACCTAGTGGCCCCCTACGAGCAGTACTTC. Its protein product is CATSRSKDLVAPYEQYF.